Shown below are 25 T cell receptor beta chains from a single sample sequenced in a study of cytomegalovirus exposure and HLA in healthy donors. The PCR had 60 Vbeta and 13 Jbeta primers. TCRdb's table, derived via immunoSEQ multiplex PCR, lists solely in-frame clones and lacks some. The sample holds 85,000 to 130,000 clones, about 64% seen once. The sample taken for sequencing was PBMCs. The receptor set was obtained from a female donor in good health and CMV-seronegative.

Worth noting for this clone: Germline and junction disagree at one end, which may indicate a read error. The chain joins TRBV4-2 to TRBJ1-2, with a possible D match to TRBD1 (6 bases). This CDR3 has 12 amino acids. CDR1 and CDR2 from the germline V gene are LGHNA and YNFKEQ. The CDR3, as DNA: TGTGCCAGCGGCCAAAACAGGGTTGGCTACACCTTC. It translates to CASGQNRVGYTF.

J is TRBJ2-1 and V is TRBV6-5, with D tentatively TRBD1 (6 bases). Germline values: CDR1 MNHEY, CDR2 SVGAGI. The CDR3 runs to 14 residues. V lost 0 bases to trimming and J lost 9 bases, with 12 bases between them. DNA for the CDR3: TGTGCCAGCAGTTACTCTATACAGGGTTTTGAGCAGTTCTTC. Residues: CASSYSIQGFEQFF.

The V gene is TRBV19, the J gene TRBJ2-7; perhaps TRBD2 as D (5 bases). CDR1 and CDR2 from the germline V gene are LNHDA and SQIVND (reference sequence). The CDR3 loop spans 16 amino acids. V lost 2 bases and J 3 bases, leaving 17 bases between the germline ends. In DNA, the CDR3 is TGTGCCAGTAGTATAACGGCTAGCTTTGGTTTCTACGAGCAGTACTTC. Translated: CASSITASFGFYEQYF.

Only a few counts were recorded for this clone. The rearrangement joins TRBV28 to TRBJ2-5, with 10 bases that match TRBD2. Germline V gene sequence: CDR1 MDHEN, CDR2 SYDVKM. After removal of 2 bases from V and 7 bases from J, the junction contained 7 bases not matched to a gene. This CDR3 is built from 15 residues. In nucleotides, the CDR3 is TGTGCCAGCAGTTTACCTCTAGCGGGGGCACGGACCCAGTACTTC. This sequence encodes CASSLPLAGARTQYF. Drawing the rest from reference TRBV28 and TRBJ2-5, the complete variable domain is DVKVTQSSRYLVKRTGEKVFLECVQDMDHENMFWYRQDPGLGLRLIYFSYDVKMKEKGDIPEGYSVSREKKERFSLILESASTNQTSMYLCASSLPLAGARTQYFGPGTRLLVL.

Turning to this clone: A junction boundary mismatches the germline segment, possibly from a read error. The chain couples TRBV25-1 to TRBJ2-1; 9 bases align to TRBD2. There are 14 residues in the CDR3. The germline V gene has CDR1 MGHDK and CDR2 SYGVNS. The CDR3, as DNA: TGTGCCAGCAGTGAATGGAGATTAGCGGGAGATCGGGTCTTC. Its protein product is CASSEWRLAGDRVF.

The chain employs TRBV2 and TRBJ2-5, with D possibly matching TRBD1 (6 bases). V was clipped by 6 bases and J by 1 base, with 12 bases between them. This CDR3 is 14 amino acids long. CDR1 is SNHLY, CDR2 FYNNEI, per germline. The CDR3 DNA follows: TGTGCCAGCAGGACAGGTTTCCCCCAAGAGACCCAGTACTTC. Its protein is CASRTGFPQETQYF.

This CDR3 reads CAYQGNYGYTF. The CDR3 DNA follows: TGTGCCTACCAGGGGAACTATGGCTACACCTTC. This chain connects TRBV30 to TRBJ1-2, with D possibly being TRBD1 (6 bases). This CDR3 is 11 amino acids long. Deletions cut 7 bases from V and 2 bases from J, with 8 bases between. Germline values: CDR1 GTSNPN, CDR2 SVGIG (reference sequence).

This clone was seen a handful of times. The J gene is TRBJ1-2, the V gene TRBV9; D is possibly TRBD1 (5 bases). Between the trimmed V and J ends, which lost 4 bases and 7 bases, there was a span of 14 bases. Looked up from germline, CDR1 is SGDLS and CDR2 is YYNGEE. The CDR3 consists of 13 residues. The CDR3 is CASSSRQFSGYTF. CDR3 nucleotide sequence: TGTGCCAGCAGCTCCCGACAGTTCTCTGGCTACACCTTC.

The rearrangement joins TRBV29-1 to TRBJ1-1, with TRBD1 as a possible D gene (6 bases). Germline V gene sequence: CDR1 SQVTM, CDR2 ANQGSEA. This CDR3 has 13 amino acids. With 2 bases removed from V and 0 bases from J, the gap between germline ends came to 7 bases. In nucleotides, the CDR3 is TGCAGCGTTGAACAGGGGCTGAACACTGAAGCTTTCTTT. This gives the protein CSVEQGLNTEAFF.

The chain carries TRBV28 and TRBJ1-4; D call uncertain. Trimming left V 2 bases short and J 0 bases short, with 16 bases between. CDR1 and CDR2 from the germline V gene are MDHEN and SYDVKM. The CDR3 spans 18 residues. CDR3 region: CASSLGRFHPATNEKLFF. Written as DNA, the CDR3 is TGTGCCAGCAGTTTAGGGCGTTTCCATCCCGCAACTAATGAAAAACTGTTTTTT.

The chain is built from TRBV5-1 and TRBJ2-7; D is possibly TRBD2 (5 bases). CDR1 and CDR2 (germline): SGHRS, YFSETQ. The CDR3 has 14 amino acids. V gave up 4 bases and J gave up 2 bases, with 13 bases separating them. DNA of the CDR3: TGCGCCAGCAGCCCCGGGCGGGTTACCTACGAGCAGTACTTC. Amino acid sequence: CASSPGRVTYEQYF.

V and J are TRBV19 and TRBJ2-1; 9 bases line up with TRBD2. Trimming removed 1 base from V and 9 bases from J; junction bases left unmatched: 7. Germline assignment: CDR1 LNHDA and CDR2 SQIVND (reference sequence). This CDR3 has 15 amino acids. The CDR3: CASSIVGGRASEQFF. Here the CDR3 DNA reads TGTGCCAGTAGTATAGTGGGCGGGAGGGCCAGTGAGCAGTTCTTC. The complete variable domain, with remaining parts taken from reference TRBV19 and TRBJ2-1, reads DGGITQSPKYLFRKEGQNVTLSCEQNLNHDAMYWYRQDPGQGLRLIYYSQIVNDFQKGDIAEGYSVSREKKESFPLTVTSAQKNPTAFYLCASSIVGGRASEQFFGPGTRLTVL.

The V gene is TRBV7-6, the J gene TRBJ2-3, with 9 positions matching TRBD1. J lost 1 base, V lost 5 bases, and 4 bases had no gene match. In germline, CDR1 is SGHVS, CDR2 FNYEAQ. CDR3 length: 15 residues. As DNA, the CDR3 is TGTGCCAGCAGCGCCCGACAGGGGGGCACAGATACGCAGTATTTT. This translates into CASSARQGGTDTQYF. The complete variable domain, with remaining parts taken from reference TRBV7-6 and TRBJ2-3, reads GAGVSQSPRYKVTKRGQDVALRCDPISGHVSLYWYRQALGQGPEFLTYFNYEAQQDKSGLPNDRFSAERPEGSISTLTIQRTEQRDSAMYRCASSARQGGTDTQYFGPGTRLTVL.

The chain couples TRBV7-2 to TRBJ2-3; no clear D gene. Germline V CDR1 and CDR2: SGHTA, FQGNSA. This CDR3 spans 15 amino acids. Trimming removed 1 base at V and 2 bases at J, with 10 bases between. The CDR3 region is CASSLGRPPTDTQYF. The CDR3 DNA is TGTGCCAGCAGCTTAGGCAGGCCACCCACAGATACGCAGTATTTT.

V is TRBV29-1 and J is TRBJ2-5; D may be TRBD2 (6 bases). Germline V gene sequence: CDR1 SQVTM, CDR2 ANQGSEA. The CDR3 consists of 12 residues. CDR3 region: CSCGGVRETQYF. DNA for the CDR3: TGCAGTTGCGGAGGGGTTAGGGAGACCCAGTACTTC.

This clone appeared a few times. J is TRBJ1-4 and V is TRBV15; a weak D match, TRBD1 (5 bases). Trimming left V 5 bases short and J 4 bases short, with 11 bases between. The CDR3 sequence is 14 residues long. Germline CDR1 and CDR2: LNHNV and YYDKDF (reference sequence). The CDR3 bases are TGTGCCACCAGCGGTGGGGGGGGTAATGAAAAACTGTTTTTT. Translated: CATSGGGGNEKLFF.

V is TRBV11-2 and J is TRBJ1-2; tentative D call: TRBD1 (6 bases). V lost 5 bases and J lost 0, with 10 bases in between. The CDR3 covers 14 residues. Germline lookup yields CDR1 SGHAT and CDR2 FQNNGV. CDR3 in amino acids: CASSETGTNYGYTF. The CDR3 nucleotides read TGTGCCAGCAGCGAGACAGGCACTAACTATGGCTACACCTTC.

J is TRBJ2-1 and V is TRBV4-2; TRBD2 matches 11 bases. This CDR3 contains 16 residues. The V and J ends lost 3 bases and 8 bases, in that order; junction bases with no gene match: 9. Germline CDR1 and CDR2: LGHNA and YNFKEQ. CDR3 DNA sequence: TGTGCCAGCAGCCACGGACTAGCGGGCCCCAGGGATGAGCAGTTCTTC. Protein sequence: CASSHGLAGPRDEQFF.

The V gene is TRBV11-3, the J gene TRBJ2-7; D possibly corresponds to TRBD2 (6 bases). V was cut by 5 bases and J by 1 base, with 15 bases left in between. In germline, CDR1 is SGHNT, CDR2 YENEEA. The CDR3 totals 15 residues. CDR3 region: CASSRRADYSYEQYF. Here the CDR3 DNA reads TGTGCCAGCAGCCGTCGGGCGGACTATTCCTACGAGCAGTACTTC.

The chain's CDR3 is CASTLSRDRGVMNTEAFF. The CDR3 nucleotides are TGTGCCAGCACCCTGTCCCGGGACAGGGGAGTCATGAACACTGAAGCTTTCTTT. The chain is built from TRBV5-5 and TRBJ1-1; 10 bases fit TRBD1. V shed 6 bases and J 0 bases; nucleotides not matched to a gene: 14. The CDR3 contains 18 residues. Germline CDR1 reads SGHKS; CDR2 reads YYEKEE (reference sequence).

This clone was seen once. The chain uses TRBV6-5 and TRBJ2-1; TRBD1 matches 9 bases. The V segment lost 6 bases and the J segment 5 bases; nucleotides outside the gene matches: 8. The germline V gene encodes CDR1 MNHEY and CDR2 SVGAGI. The CDR3 contains 15 residues. In DNA form, the CDR3 reads TGTGCCAGCAGGCCCTGGGACAGGGTGAACAATGAGCAGTTCTTC. Protein sequence: CASRPWDRVNNEQFF.

This clone occurred once. This chain uses TRBV27 with TRBJ2-7; 9 positions match TRBD2. This CDR3 is 14 amino acids long. The germline CDR1 and CDR2 sequences are MNHEY and SMNVEV (reference sequence). V was clipped by 0 bases and J by 3 bases; unmatched bases: 0. The CDR3 loop is CASSLSAGGYEQYF. The CDR3 DNA follows: TGTGCCAGCAGTTTATCAGCGGGAGGCTACGAGCAGTACTTC.

This chain connects TRBV5-6 to TRBJ1-2; 7 bases are shared with TRBD1. The CDR3 runs 16 residues. Germline V lookup: CDR1 SGHDT, CDR2 YYEEEE. Unmatched junction bases numbered 8, after V lost 1 base and J lost 2 bases. CDR3 sequence: CASSLKGARLNYGYTF. Here the CDR3 DNA reads TGTGCCAGCAGCTTGAAGGGGGCGCGTTTGAACTATGGCTACACCTTC.

The rearrangement uses TRBV28 and TRBJ2-5; TRBD2 agrees at 7 bases. The germline V gene encodes CDR1 MDHEN and CDR2 SYDVKM. Losses at the gene ends were 2 bases for V and 5 bases for J; bases not matched to a gene: 5. This CDR3 is built from 14 residues. CDR3: CASSLSQGGETQYF. CDR3 coding DNA: TGTGCCAGCAGTTTAAGCCAGGGAGGGGAGACCCAGTACTTC. The full variable domain, its missing parts supplied by reference TRBV28 and TRBJ2-5, is DVKVTQSSRYLVKRTGEKVFLECVQDMDHENMFWYRQDPGLGLRLIYFSYDVKMKEKGDIPEGYSVSREKKERFSLILESASTNQTSMYLCASSLSQGGETQYFGPGTRLLVL.

This clone has just a few counts. One base separates it from a far larger clone, so it is likely a read error. The chain has TRBV7-9 and TRBJ1-1; a weak D match, TRBD1 (5 bases). The CDR3 has 16 residues. The germline gives CDR1 SEHNR, CDR2 FQNEAQ (reference sequence). The CDR3 region has the DNA TGTTCCAGCAGCCCCACACGGCGGGGCTCTAACACTGAAGCTTTCTTT. Protein: CSSSPTRRGSNTEAFF.